This record looks at one T cell receptor (beta chain) sequence and its context. Germline values: CDR1 SGHVS, CDR2 FQNEAQ. Trimming cost V 1 base and J 5 bases; bases outside gene matches: 18. There are 20 residues in the CDR3. The sample comes from a study of technical replicates of blood from a handful of donors. Sequencing used immunoSEQ multiplex PCR; TCRdb keeps in-frame clones, though not all of them. The sample records approximately 50,000 clones, less than 95% being singletons. The clonotype comes from a human donor in good health. V is TRBV7-8 and J is TRBJ2-3; the match to TRBD1 covers 10 bases. The sample taken for sequencing was T cells isolated from PBMCs. In nucleotides, the CDR3 is TGTGCCAGCAGCTTAGGGCTGGCTTCGAGAATCGGACAGGGGGGAGATACGCAGTATTTT. Protein: CASSLGLASRIGQGGDTQYF.